This T cell receptor beta chain stems from a study of blood T cell repertoires in COVID-19. Study information: T cells, B-cell-depleted T cells, or PBMCs provided the cDNA or gDNA that served as material.

The table came from immunoSEQ multiplex PCR; TCRdb's copy has only in-frame clones and leaves some out. The top ten clones hold 4.6% of a sample with about 160,000 clones, 90% to 95% of them seen once. Input material: peripheral blood. This TCR derives from a woman between 50 and 59 years old with acute or convalescent COVID-19.

CDR3 sequence: CASSLRQGDGYTF. The CDR3 DNA reads TGTGCCAGCAGCCTCAGGCAGGGGGACGGCTACACCTTC. This chain uses TRBV3-1 (or the pseudogene TRBV3-2) with TRBJ1-2; TRBD1 matches 7 bases. The V segment lost 4 bases and the J segment 8 bases; nucleotides outside the gene matches: 7. There are 13 residues in the CDR3. Looked up from germline, CDR1 is LGHDT and CDR2 is YNNKEL (reference sequence).